Shown below are 29 T cell receptor beta chains from a single sample sequenced in a study of T cell responses to AZD1222 COVID-19 vaccine. Measured with immunoSEQ multiplex PCR; TCRdb has only the in-frame clones, and not every one. The repertoire includes about 140,000 clones, around 92% of them detected once, and around 3.3% sits in the top ten. The sample here was peripheral blood, taken 28 days after the second AZD1222 dose. These receptors were collected from an adult who received the AZD1222 COVID-19 vaccine.

This clone was seen a handful of times. V is TRBV18 and J is TRBJ2-2, with 8 bases identical to TRBD1. From germline, CDR1 is KGHSH and CDR2 LQKENI. There are 15 residues in the CDR3. Unmatched junction bases numbered 5, after V lost 2 bases and J lost 6 bases. This chain's CDR3 is CASSPGTGVAGELFF. As DNA, the CDR3 is TGTGCCAGCTCACCAGGGACAGGCGTCGCCGGGGAGCTGTTTTTT.

The chain combines TRBV3-1 (or the pseudogene TRBV3-2) with TRBJ1-1; TRBD1 might be the D (6 bases). Per germline, CDR1 LGHDT and CDR2 YNNKEL (reference sequence). The CDR3 sequence is 14 residues long. V lost 1 base and J lost 6, with 12 bases in between. Written as DNA, the CDR3 is TGTGCCAGCAGCCAAGTTGGCCAGGGGTCTGAAGCTTTCTTT. Encoded protein: CASSQVGQGSEAFF.

This chain uses TRBV9 with TRBJ2-7, with D tentatively TRBD1 or TRBD2 (6 bases each). The CDR3 loop spans 16 amino acids. The V and J ends lost 0 bases and 7 bases respectively, with 20 bases between them. Germline-derived CDR1 and CDR2 are SGDLS and YYNGEE. Here the CDR3 DNA reads TGTGCCAGCAGCGTAGGACCAGGGGCCCCGGGGGAGGAGCAGTACTTC. It translates to CASSVGPGAPGEEQYF.

The gene calls are TRBV6-7 and TRBJ2-7; 7 bases fit TRBD1. TRBV6-7 is known as an ORF, though its function is uncertain. After removal of 4 bases from V and 2 bases from J, the junction contained 8 bases not matched to a gene. The CDR3 is made up of 15 amino acids. In nucleotides, the CDR3 is TGTGCCAGCAGTTCCGAGGGACAGAGAACCTACGAGCAGTACTTC. It specifies CASSSEGQRTYEQYF.

This chain uses TRBV11-2 with TRBJ1-2; D is ambiguous. CDR3 size: 15 residues. CDR1 and CDR2 from the germline V gene are SGHAT and FQNNGV. The V end was cut by 3 bases, the J end by 0 bases, with 11 bases between. The CDR3 DNA follows: TGTGCCAGCAGCTTTAAGGGAAATTCTAACTATGGCTACACCTTC. Protein sequence: CASSFKGNSNYGYTF.

V gene TRBV2 combines with J gene TRBJ1-6; tentatively, D is TRBD1 (6 bases). Trimming shortened V by 6 bases and J by 1 base, and 13 bases separated the two germline ends. Germline CDR1 and CDR2: SNHLY and FYNNEI. This CDR3 comprises 16 residues. CDR3 bases: TGTGCCAGCAGCGGACAGTCCCCTTCCTATAATTCACCCCTCCACTTT. Protein sequence: CASSGQSPSYNSPLHF.

The V and J genes are TRBV4-1 and TRBJ1-2; no clear D. The CDR3 is 12 amino acids. Germline-derived CDR1 and CDR2 are MGHRA and YSYEKL. The ends were cut back, 0 bases at V and 11 bases at J, with 10 bases in the middle. In DNA, the CDR3 is TGCGCCAGCAGCCAAGATACACTGACTTACACCTTC. This gives the protein CASSQDTLTYTF.

J is TRBJ1-6 and V is TRBV9; possibly TRBD1 for D (6 bases). The CDR3 extends over 15 amino acids. Trimming took 4 bases from V and 10 from J, leaving 18 bases between them. Germline V gene sequence: CDR1 SGDLS, CDR2 YYNGEE. The CDR3 DNA reads TGTGCCAGCAGCCGGACAGCCCAGAGGGGATCACCCCTCCACTTT. It codes for CASSRTAQRGSPLHF.

This chain links TRBV7-2 with TRBJ1-1, with D perhaps matching TRBD1 (6 bases). This CDR3 has 14 amino acids. The V end was cut by 3 bases, the J end by 3 bases, with 11 bases between. Germline V gene lookup returns CDR1 SGHTA and CDR2 FQGNSA. The CDR3 spells CASSFRGDDTEAFF. The CDR3 DNA follows: TGTGCCAGCAGCTTTAGGGGGGACGACACTGAAGCTTTCTTT. Drawing the rest from reference TRBV7-2 and TRBJ1-1, the complete variable domain is GAGVSQSPSNKVTEKGKDVELRCDPISGHTALYWYRQSLGQGLEFLIYFQGNSAPDKSGLPSDRFSAERTGGSVSTLTIQRTQQEDSAVYLCASSFRGDDTEAFFGQGTRLTVV.

This rearrangement joins TRBV14 to TRBJ1-1, with D maybe TRBD1 (5 bases). The CDR3 sequence is 13 residues long. Germline V CDR1 and CDR2: SGHDN, FVKESK. V was clipped by 8 bases and J by 1 base, with 11 bases between them. The CDR3 coding sequence is TGTGCCAGCGGAGGGGCGGCGAACACTGAAGCTTTCTTT. Its translation: CASGGAANTEAFF.

The chain uses TRBV9 and TRBJ1-2; TRBD1 aligns across 12 bases. CDR3 length: 17 residues. Germline V gives CDR1 SGDLS, CDR2 YYNGEE. Germline trimming cut 0 bases from V and 3 bases from J; bases unmatched to any gene: 6. DNA for the CDR3: TGTGCCAGCAGCGTAGCTCCGGGACAGGGGGCCCACTATGGCTACACCTTC. It translates to CASSVAPGQGAHYGYTF.

The chain uses TRBV6-6 and TRBJ1-3; D remains ambiguous. Deletions cut 8 bases from V and 4 bases from J, with 18 bases between. Germline CDR1 and CDR2: MNHNY and SVGAGI (reference sequence). CDR3 length: 15 amino acids. The CDR3 sequence is CASRPSRVSGNTIYF. The CDR3 DNA is TGTGCCAGCCGCCCGAGTAGGGTTTCAGGAAACACCATATATTTT.

The chain recombines TRBV25-1 with TRBJ2-7; D possibly corresponds to TRBD1 (6 bases). From germline, CDR1 is MGHDK and CDR2 SYGVNS. The germline V and J ends were trimmed by 3 bases and 0 bases, with 12 bases remaining between them. The CDR3 is 15 amino acids. The CDR3 nucleotides read TGTGCCAGCAGTGAGGGCCAGGGGCTCTCCTACGAGCAGTACTTC. It translates to CASSEGQGLSYEQYF.

The chain combines TRBV30 with TRBJ1-3, with D unclear. From germline, CDR1 is GTSNPN and CDR2 SVGIG (reference sequence). This CDR3 has 14 amino acids. V was trimmed by 0 bases and J by 4 bases, leaving 10 bases between them. The CDR3: CAWSVPQWGNTIYF. In nucleotides, the CDR3 is TGTGCCTGGAGTGTACCCCAGTGGGGAAACACCATATATTTT. The entire variable domain, with the rest obtained from reference TRBV30 and TRBJ1-3, is as follows: SQTIHQWPATLVQPVGSPLSLECTVEGTSNPNLYWYRQAAGRGLQLLFYSVGIGQISSEVPQNLSASRPQDRQFILSSKKLLLSDSGFYLCAWSVPQWGNTIYFGEGSWLTVV.

The V call is TRBV19, the J call TRBJ1-5, with 8 positions matching TRBD1. Germline CDR1 LNHDA, CDR2 SQIVND (reference sequence). The CDR3 consists of 17 residues. Germline trimming cut 7 bases from V and 3 bases from J; bases unmatched to any gene: 14. CDR3 protein: CASTGYGQGALNQPQHF. CDR3 DNA: TGTGCCAGTACCGGCTACGGGCAGGGGGCACTCAATCAGCCCCAGCATTTT.

The chain has TRBV28 and TRBJ2-7, with D possibly being TRBD2 (5 bases). CDR3 size: 16 residues. V shed 5 bases and J shed 0 bases, with 17 bases lying between them. CDR1 MDHEN and CDR2 SYDVKM come from the germline V gene. The CDR3 is CASSPFRTLSSYEQYF. The CDR3 nucleotides read TGTGCCAGCAGTCCCTTTAGGACTTTAAGCTCCTACGAGCAGTACTTC.

V gene TRBV28 combines with J gene TRBJ1-2; D remains unclear. From germline, CDR1 is MDHEN and CDR2 SYDVKM. Trimming cost V 3 bases and J 4 bases, with 9 bases left between them. The CDR3 totals 13 residues. CDR3 sequence reads: CASSFSPSYGYTF. The CDR3 DNA sequence: TGTGCCAGCAGTTTTTCCCCGTCCTATGGCTACACCTTC.

The gene calls are TRBV19 and TRBJ2-3; 9 positions match TRBD1. The CDR3 has 16 amino acids. The germline CDR1 and CDR2 sequences are LNHDA and SQIVND (reference sequence). Trimming took 9 bases from V and 4 from J; bases not matched to a gene: 14. The CDR3 bases are TGTGCCAGCTTCCCGGGACAGGGATTGGGCCCAGATACGCAGTATTTT. Translated: CASFPGQGLGPDTQYF.

The gene calls are TRBV28 and TRBJ1-5; 8 positions agree with TRBD1. V lost 2 bases to trimming and J lost 3 bases; unmatched junction nucleotides: 6. Germline CDR1 is MDHEN and CDR2 is SYDVKM. The CDR3 loop spans 16 amino acids. This CDR3 is CASSLSGQGSNQPQHF. In DNA, the CDR3 is TGTGCCAGCAGTTTAAGTGGACAGGGCTCCAATCAGCCCCAGCATTTT.

The genes are TRBV5-1 and TRBJ2-7; no clear D. The CDR3 sequence is 14 residues long. V was clipped by 2 bases and J by 2 bases, with 11 bases between them. Per germline, CDR1 SGHRS and CDR2 YFSETQ. CDR3 in amino acids: CASSFVDGPYEQYF. The CDR3 nucleotides read TGCGCCAGCAGCTTCGTGGACGGTCCCTACGAGCAGTACTTC.

The chain couples TRBV21-1 to TRBJ1-6. TRBV21-1 is annotated as a pseudogene. This CDR3 has 14 amino acids. CDR3 nucleotide sequence: TGTGCCAGCAGCACGATTTATAGGGTTTCGGCCCTCCACTTT. Translating it yields CASSTIYRVSALHF.

CDR3 residues: CASSLSGQGNYGYTF. CDR3 DNA sequence: TGTGCCAGCAGTTTATCGGGACAGGGCAACTATGGCTACACCTTC. The gene calls are TRBV28 and TRBJ1-2; 9 bases are a match to TRBD1. The V gene's germline CDR1 is MDHEN and CDR2 SYDVKM. The CDR3 is 15 residues long. After removal of 1 base from V and 2 bases from J, the junction contained 2 bases not matched to a gene.

The chain recombines TRBV7-9 with TRBJ1-1; no clear D. In germline, CDR1 is SEHNR, CDR2 FQNEAQ (reference sequence). The length of the CDR3 is 14 residues. Deletions cut 1 base from V and 5 bases from J, with 11 bases between. The DNA of the CDR3 is TGTGCCAGCAGCTTAGTGGCCCTTGGGACTGAAGCTTTCTTT. This codes for CASSLVALGTEAFF. Variable domain in full (rest from reference TRBV7-9 and TRBJ1-1): DTGVSQNPRHKITKRGQNVTFRCDPISEHNRLYWYRQTLGQGPEFLTYFQNEAQLEKSRLLSDRFSAERPKGSFSTLEIQRTEQGDSAMYLCASSLVALGTEAFFGQGTRLTVV.

The rearrangement joins TRBV20-1 to TRBJ2-3, with D perhaps matching TRBD2 (7 bases). Trimming cost V 3 bases and J 2 bases, with 12 bases left between them. The CDR3 runs 14 residues. CDR1 is DFQATT, CDR2 SNEGSKA, per germline (reference sequence). CDR3 in amino acids: CSASRGAVTDTQYF. DNA for the CDR3: TGCAGTGCTAGTCGGGGGGCGGTCACAGATACGCAGTATTTT.

The J gene is TRBJ1-1, the V gene TRBV7-6; D remains ambiguous. CDR3 length equals 14 residues. The germline V gene encodes CDR1 SGHVS and CDR2 FNYEAQ. Trimming cost V 2 bases and J 2 bases, with 9 bases left between them. The CDR3 DNA follows: TGTGCCAGCAGCTTACTTCGAGCAAACACTGAAGCTTTCTTT. Its translation: CASSLLRANTEAFF.

The chain recombines TRBV15 with TRBJ2-7; D may match TRBD1 or TRBD2 (5 bases each). Trimming removed 3 bases at V and 4 bases at J, with 13 bases between. The CDR3 runs to 14 residues. CDR1 is LNHNV and CDR2 is YYDKDF in the germline V gene (reference sequence). The CDR3, as DNA: TGTGCCACCAGCAGGGGCGATGGGGGTTACGAGCAGTACTTC. This codes for CATSRGDGGYEQYF. Together with reference TRBV15 and TRBJ2-7, the CDR3 gives the full variable domain: DAMVIQNPRYQVTQFGKPVTLSCSQTLNHNVMYWYQQKSSQAPKLLFHYYDKDFNNEADTPDNFQSRRPNTSFCFLDIRSPGLGDTAMYLCATSRGDGGYEQYFGPGTRLTVT.

This sequence joins TRBV7-8 and TRBJ2-5; D is possibly TRBD2 (5 bases). The length of the CDR3 is 15 residues. The V end lost 7 bases, the J end lost 2 bases, and 17 bases lay between the germline ends. CDR1 is SGHVS, CDR2 FQNEAQ, per germline. The CDR3 spells CASNPDGKAQETQYF. The CDR3 bases are TGTGCCAGCAACCCGGACGGGAAAGCTCAAGAGACCCAGTACTTC.

The chain combines TRBV19 with TRBJ1-1; D is unclear. Germline V gene lookup returns CDR1 LNHDA and CDR2 SQIVND (reference sequence). With 2 bases removed from V and 11 bases from J, the gap between germline ends came to 9 bases. The length of the CDR3 is 11 residues. This CDR3 reads CASSIRGGAFF. The CDR3 DNA sequence: TGTGCCAGTAGTATACGGGGTGGGGCTTTCTTT.

This clone has a single count. The rearrangement links TRBV2 to TRBJ1-5; tentative D call: TRBD1 (6 bases). The ends were cut back, 8 bases at V and 4 bases at J, with 12 bases in the middle. CDR3 length equals 13 residues. From germline, CDR1 is SNHLY and CDR2 FYNNEI. The CDR3 coding sequence is TGTGCCAGCGCGGGGGCGCGTAATCAGCCCCAGCATTTT. It specifies CASAGARNQPQHF.